Below, 18 T cell receptor beta chains from the same sample are listed, as sequenced in a study of response to subunit inactivated influenza vaccine. TCRdb analysed the RT-PCR reads with MiXCR anew, one entry per CDR3 protein. Seen here are hundreds of thousands of distinct CDR3 sequences, roughly 22% observed once, and the top ten hold about a tenth. Sequencing was performed on PBMCs from blood, taken less than 22 months after vaccination. Receptors originate from a man in his fifties or sixties who received an inactivated influenza vaccine.

The chain employs TRBV7-8 and TRBJ2-3; 12 nucleotides align to TRBD2. This CDR3 is built from 17 residues. V lost 4 bases to trimming and J lost 2 bases; unmatched junction nucleotides: 7. Germline values: CDR1 SGHVS, CDR2 FQNEAQ. The CDR3 loop is CASSSRLAGETTDTQYF. DNA for the CDR3: TGTGCCAGCAGCTCCCGACTAGCGGGGGAAACCACAGATACGCAGTATTTT.

This chain uses TRBV28 with TRBJ2-7, with TRBD2 as a possible D gene (6 bases). V shed 5 bases and J shed 2 bases, with 16 bases lying between them. The CDR3 has 15 amino acids. Germline CDR1 reads MDHEN; CDR2 reads SYDVKM. The CDR3 DNA reads TGTGCCAGCAGTCGACCGGGACTGAACGCCTACGAGCAGTACTTC. This codes for CASSRPGLNAYEQYF.

J is TRBJ1-2 and V is TRBV12-3 or TRBV12-4; D unresolved. This CDR3 has 13 amino acids. The V end was cut by 2 bases, the J end by 3 bases, with 7 bases between. This CDR3 is CASSLKTDYGYTF. The CDR3 region has the DNA TGTGCCAGCAGTTTAAAGACGGACTATGGCTACACCTTC.

This clonotype has a handful of counts. The CDR3 here is CASSLDLEGAQHF. The CDR3 coding sequence is TGTGCCAGCAGCCTGGACTTGGAGGGAGCCCAGCATTTT. The gene calls are TRBV7-9 and TRBJ1-5; D unresolved. There are 13 residues in the CDR3. Trimming removed 5 bases from V and 11 bases from J, with 16 bases in between. Germline lookup yields CDR1 SEHNR and CDR2 FQNEAQ (reference sequence).

This clonotype was found many times. The chain links TRBV29-1 to TRBJ2-5; TRBD1 or TRBD2 may be the D gene (5 bases each). With 3 bases removed from V and 4 bases from J, the gap between germline ends came to 15 bases. The CDR3 runs to 14 residues. From germline, CDR1 is SQVTM and CDR2 ANQGSEA. Here the CDR3 reads CSVDSAGSGETQYF. The CDR3 nucleotides read TGCAGCGTTGATTCAGCAGGGAGTGGAGAGACCCAGTACTTC.

This clonotype occurred a few times. The chain links TRBV10-3 to TRBJ2-3, with TRBD2 identical over 9 bases. Trimming removed 7 bases from V and 4 bases from J; junction bases left unmatched: 21. CDR3 size: 19 residues. Germline V gene data show CDR1 as ENHRY and CDR2 as SYGVKD. CDR3 sequence reads: CAINPTGTVRLAVADTQYF. DNA for the CDR3: TGTGCCATCAATCCGACAGGGACGGTGAGACTAGCGGTGGCAGATACGCAGTATTTT.

The chain carries TRBV14 and TRBJ2-3; D might be TRBD2 (6 bases). This CDR3 spans 13 amino acids. The germline V gene encodes CDR1 SGHDN and CDR2 FVKESK. V lost 8 bases, J lost 0 bases, and 9 bases lay in between. In DNA, the CDR3 is TGTGCCAGCGGGAGGCCGAGCACAGATACGCAGTATTTT. Its translation: CASGRPSTDTQYF.

This clonotype was detected ten times or more. This chain joins TRBV20-1 and TRBJ2-7; 7 positions agree with TRBD2. The CDR3 sequence is 13 residues long. Losses at the gene ends were 8 bases for V and 3 bases for J; bases not matched to a gene: 10. Germline values: CDR1 DFQATT, CDR2 SNEGSKA (reference sequence). CDR3 sequence: CSMKTSTYYEQYF. Here the CDR3 DNA reads TGCAGTATGAAGACTAGCACCTACTACGAGCAGTACTTC.

The V and J genes are TRBV4-3 and TRBJ1-1, with D perhaps matching TRBD1 (5 bases). The CDR3 is 15 residues long. CDR1 is LGHNA, CDR2 YSLEER, per germline. V shed 5 bases and J shed 1 base, with 14 bases lying between them. CDR3 coding DNA: TGCGCCAGCAGCGATCGGGGGGACGGGAACACTGAAGCTTTCTTT. Its translation is CASSDRGDGNTEAFF.

This clonotype was picked up a small number of times. The chain has TRBV27 and TRBJ1-1; D unclear. The germline CDR1 and CDR2 sequences are MNHEY and SMNVEV (reference sequence). The ends were cut back, 2 bases at V and 10 bases at J, with 5 bases in the middle. This CDR3 contains 10 residues. Here the CDR3 reads CASSLLGAFF. The CDR3 coding sequence is TGTGCCAGCAGTTTACTAGGAGCTTTCTTT.

This clonotype has a handful of counts. The V call is TRBV10-3, the J call TRBJ2-7; 7 bases align to TRBD2. Germline V gives CDR1 ENHRY, CDR2 SYGVKD. J gave up 0 bases and V 11 bases, and 10 bases lay outside the gene matches. The CDR3 length is 14 residues. CDR3: CASLRGMNSYEQYF. In nucleotides, the CDR3 is TGTGCCTCGTTGCGGGGGATGAACTCCTACGAGCAGTACTTC.

This clonotype turned up a few times. The chain carries TRBV4-3 and TRBJ2-3, with D possibly matching TRBD2 (6 bases). Germline assignment: CDR1 LGHNA and CDR2 YSLEER. V was shortened by 6 bases and J by 0 bases, with 16 bases between the two germline ends. The CDR3 spans 16 residues. This CDR3 is CASSSTTRASTDTQYF. The CDR3 DNA reads TGCGCCAGCAGTAGCACGACTAGGGCGAGCACAGATACGCAGTATTTT.

The chain employs TRBV2 and TRBJ2-3, with TRBD1 matching 8 bases. V shed 8 bases and J 3 bases; nucleotides not matched to a gene: 10. This CDR3 is 15 amino acids long. Germline V gene lookup returns CDR1 SNHLY and CDR2 FYNNEI. CDR3 DNA: TGTGCCAGCGGGGGGCAGGGGGCTTTAACAGATACGCAGTATTTT. It codes for CASGGQGALTDTQYF.

V and J are TRBV5-6 and TRBJ2-7; maybe TRBD1 (5 bases). The CDR3 loop spans 14 amino acids. The V gene's germline CDR1 is SGHDT and CDR2 YYEEEE. V was shortened by 0 bases and J by 1 base, with 8 bases between the two germline ends. The CDR3 is CASSLAGQSYEQYF. Here the CDR3 DNA reads TGTGCCAGCAGCTTGGCCGGACAATCCTACGAGCAGTACTTC.

The genes are TRBV3-1 and TRBJ1-2, with 8 bases aligning to TRBD1. Germline CDR1 reads LGHDT; CDR2 reads YNNKEL (reference sequence). Trimming cost V 3 bases and J 7 bases; bases outside gene matches: 13. The CDR3 totals 16 residues. The CDR3 nucleotides read TGTGCCAGCAGCCATGCTGGACAGGGATCGATGGGTGGCTACACCTTC. Translating gives CASSHAGQGSMGGYTF. The full variable domain, rest sourced from reference TRBV3-1 and TRBJ1-2, is DTAVSQTPKYLVTQMGNDKSIKCEQNLGHDTMYWYKQDSKKFLKIMFSYNNKELIINETVPNRFSPKSPDKAHLNLHINSLELGDSAVYFCASSHAGQGSMGGYTFGSGTRLTVV.

The J gene is TRBJ2-5, the V gene TRBV10-3; D is unclear. V was pared by 3 bases and J by 5 bases, with 7 bases between. CDR3 length: 12 residues. Per germline, CDR1 ENHRY and CDR2 SYGVKD. The CDR3 spells CAISDRRETQYF. The CDR3 nucleotides read TGTGCCATCAGTGATCGCAGGGAGACCCAGTACTTC.

This clonotype occurred many times. V gene TRBV29-1 combines with J gene TRBJ1-1; D call uncertain. The germline V and J ends were trimmed by 4 bases and 4 bases, with 10 bases remaining between them. The germline V gene encodes CDR1 SQVTM and CDR2 ANQGSEA. This CDR3 has 12 residues. CDR3: CSVGKSGTEAFF. The CDR3 DNA sequence: TGCAGCGTTGGAAAGAGCGGCACTGAAGCTTTCTTT.

V is TRBV4-3 and J is TRBJ2-7; 7 positions match TRBD1. Trimming at V came to 4 bases and at J to 7 bases, leaving 10 bases not matched to a gene. From germline, CDR1 is LGHNA and CDR2 YSLEER. This CDR3 spans 14 amino acids. The CDR3 spells CASSPRKGAAEQYF. CDR3 bases: TGCGCCAGCAGCCCCAGGAAGGGGGCGGCGGAGCAGTACTTC.